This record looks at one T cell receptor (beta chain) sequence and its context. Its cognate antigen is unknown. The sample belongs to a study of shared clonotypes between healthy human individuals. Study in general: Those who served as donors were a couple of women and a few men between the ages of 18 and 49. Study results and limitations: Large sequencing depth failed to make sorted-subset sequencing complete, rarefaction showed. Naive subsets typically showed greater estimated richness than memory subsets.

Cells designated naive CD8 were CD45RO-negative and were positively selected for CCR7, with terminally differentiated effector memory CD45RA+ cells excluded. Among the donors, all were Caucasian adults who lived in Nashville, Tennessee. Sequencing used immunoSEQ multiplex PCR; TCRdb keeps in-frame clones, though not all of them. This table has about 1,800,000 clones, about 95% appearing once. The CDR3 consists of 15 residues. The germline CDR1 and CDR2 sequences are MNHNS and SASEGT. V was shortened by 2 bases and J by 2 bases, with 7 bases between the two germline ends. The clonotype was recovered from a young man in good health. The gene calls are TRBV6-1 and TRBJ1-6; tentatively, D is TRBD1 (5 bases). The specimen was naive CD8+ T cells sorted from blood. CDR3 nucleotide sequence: TGTGCCAGCAGTGAATCAGGGACCTATAATTCACCCCTCCACTTT. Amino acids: CASSESGTYNSPLHF.